This T cell receptor (beta chain) was identified in a study of blood T cells in healthy people across ages. Trimming left V 2 bases short and J 3 bases short, with 14 bases between. Per germline, CDR1 MNHEY and CDR2 SVGEGT. The CDR3 extends over 15 amino acids. This clonotype showed up just a few times. Its antigen is still unknown. The use of a sample-barcoded 5' primer and a J-beta primer mix characterized a second PCR of roughly 6 to 11 cycles. TCRdb used MiXCR to reprocess the 5' RACE reads, holding one entry per CDR3 protein. The table records about 680,000 distinct CDR3 sequences, over 45% of them present only once. Each of the donors had around 10 milliliters of peripheral blood drawn into EDTA-treated Vacutainer tubes. Study results and limitations: Researchers judged that diversity estimates from one million T cells fell short of true values. The lack of PBMC sorting stopped any conclusive naive versus antigen-experienced comparison. A roughly linear fall in TCR beta diversity per million T cells was seen with increasing age.

The sequenced sample consisted of blood. This sequence originates from a woman in her sixties in good health. The chain combines TRBV6-2 or TRBV6-3 with TRBJ2-7, with a possible D match to TRBD2 (5 bases). The CDR3 nucleotides are TGTGCCAGCAGTTACGTCGAGGGAAGGAACTACGAGCAGTACTTC. This encodes CASSYVEGRNYEQYF.